Shown below are 19 T cell receptor beta chains from a single sample sequenced in a study of post-analysis software for immune sequencing data. Study conclusions and caveats: Patients carried 5 or 6 TRBV segments more frequently than controls did, and TRBV5-6, TRBV5-1 and TRBV20-1 were among them.

Unique molecular identifiers were built into the TCR beta cDNA libraries. TCRdb redid the calling of the PCR reads with MiXCR, one entry per CDR3 protein. The sample has about 200,000 distinct CDR3 sequences, over 25% seen once. The antigens these receptors bind are not known. Sequencing was carried out using blood. The receptors originated from a girl younger than 18 with multiple sclerosis.

As regards this clonotype: Mismatch with germline at one junction end may stem from a read error. The rearrangement uses TRBV10-3 and TRBJ2-7; D possibly matches TRBD1 or TRBD2 (5 bases each). The DNA end is a closer match to TRBJ2-5, so the J assignment may be wrong. This CDR3 is 14 amino acids long. Germline V gene data show CDR1 as ENHRY and CDR2 as SYGVKD. CDR3 bases: TGTGCCAGCAGTGAATCGGGAAGGGGAGAGACCCAGTACTTC. This gives the protein CASSESGRGETQYF.

This clonotype was counted at least ten times. The chain has TRBV20-1 and TRBJ2-7; TRBD2 might be the D (7 bases). Germline CDR1 reads DFQATT; CDR2 reads SNEGSKA (reference sequence). Deletions cut 6 bases from V and 4 bases from J, with 19 bases between. This CDR3 spans 14 amino acids. The CDR3 coding sequence is TGCAGTGCCCCCCACCGGGGGCGGGGGTACGAGCAGTACTTC. Translation: CSAPHRGRGYEQYF.

The chain combines TRBV6-6 with TRBJ2-1; 7 bases agree with TRBD2. This CDR3 spans 16 amino acids. Germline CDR1 reads MNHNY; CDR2 reads SVGAGI (reference sequence). Trimming at V came to 2 bases and at J to 2 bases, leaving 6 bases not matched to a gene. For the CDR3, the DNA is TGTGCCAGCAGTTACGTCCGGACTAGGACCTACAATGAGCAGTTCTTC. It yields the protein CASSYVRTRTYNEQFF.

The chain couples TRBV7-2 to TRBJ1-2; D not certain. Germline V CDR1 and CDR2: SGHTA, FQGNSA. The CDR3 totals 14 residues. V lost 4 bases to trimming and J lost 4 bases, with 13 bases between them. The CDR3 coding sequence is TGTGCCAGCAGCTCCGACACTCGGATCTATGGCTACACCTTC. Translated, it gives CASSSDTRIYGYTF.

With respect to this clonotype: This sequence may be a read error, since a much larger clone differs from it by one base. The V and J genes are TRBV3-1 and TRBJ2-1; maybe TRBD2 (5 bases). The CDR3 consists of 14 residues. Germline V lookup: CDR1 LGHDT, CDR2 YNNKEL (reference sequence). The ends were cut back, 4 bases at V and 6 bases at J, with 13 bases in the middle. The CDR3 loop reads CASSRRGRSNEQFF. The CDR3 DNA reads TGTGCCAGCAGCCGTCGGGGTAGGAGCAATGAGCAGTTCTTC.

This clonotype was seen ten or more times. The J gene is TRBJ2-7, the V gene TRBV20-1; D gene ambiguous. V was cut by 5 bases and J by 10 bases, with 15 bases left in between. CDR3 length: 11 residues. Germline loops: CDR1 DFQATT, CDR2 SNEGSKA (reference sequence). CDR3 in DNA: TGCAGTGCTGTTGACACGCCGAAACAGTACTTC. It is translated as CSAVDTPKQYF.

This clonotype was recorded many times. The chain has TRBV6-1 and TRBJ1-5; D is undetermined. Deletions cut 2 bases from V and 0 bases from J, with 8 bases between. This CDR3 has 15 residues. Germline CDR1 MNHNS, CDR2 SASEGT. In DNA, the CDR3 is TGTGCCAGCAGTGAATTAGGATATAGCAATCAGCCCCAGCATTTT. This encodes CASSELGYSNQPQHF.

The V call is TRBV15, the J call TRBJ2-4; 10 nucleotides align to TRBD1. The CDR3 consists of 16 residues. V was clipped by 6 bases and J by 3 bases; unmatched bases: 8. Germline assignment: CDR1 LNHNV and CDR2 YYDKDF (reference sequence). CDR3 nucleotides: TGTGCCACCAGACCTCGGGGACAGGGGATCAAAAACATTCAGTACTTC. Its translation is CATRPRGQGIKNIQYF.

The chain joins TRBV7-2 to TRBJ2-5; the match to TRBD2 covers 7 bases. Germline lookup yields CDR1 SGHTA and CDR2 FQGNSA. V lost 1 base to trimming and J lost 2 bases; unmatched junction nucleotides: 16. The CDR3 is 19 residues long. The chain's CDR3 is CASSLGAHPWTSGQETQYF. In nucleotides, the CDR3 is TGTGCCAGCAGCTTAGGAGCGCACCCCTGGACTAGTGGGCAAGAGACCCAGTACTTC.

The sample holds many counts of this clonotype. V and J are TRBV5-1 and TRBJ2-5; D might be TRBD1 (6 bases). CDR1 is SGHRS and CDR2 is YFSETQ in the germline V gene. The CDR3 length is 15 residues. Trimming took off 3 bases at V and 2 bases at J, with 14 bases between the two ends. The CDR3 DNA reads as TGCGCCAGCAGCTCCGGACAGCTCACACAAGAGACCCAGTACTTC. It specifies CASSSGQLTQETQYF.

This clonotype came up many times. The chain is built from TRBV12-3 or TRBV12-4 and TRBJ1-2; 7 bases fit TRBD1. V dropped 3 bases and J dropped 10; count of bases not matched to a gene: 5. CDR3 length equals 12 residues. This CDR3 reads CASSFSGTDYTF. CDR3 DNA sequence: TGTGCCAGCAGTTTCTCCGGGACAGACTACACCTTC.

As for this clonotype: A much larger clone is a single base away; this may be a read error. The V call is TRBV3-1, the J call TRBJ2-1, with 7 nucleotides matching TRBD2. The CDR3 has 14 residues. Germline V gene data show CDR1 as LGHDT and CDR2 as YNNKEL (reference sequence). CDR3 protein: CTSSPEAGLNEQFF. CDR3 nucleotide sequence: TGTACCAGCAGCCCCGAAGCGGGATTGAATGAGCAGTTCTTC.

The chain employs TRBV5-1 and TRBJ1-1, with D perhaps TRBD1 (5 bases). The CDR3 runs to 21 residues. Between the trimmed V and J ends, which lost 3 bases and 4 bases, there was a span of 34 bases. Looked up from germline, CDR1 is SGHRS and CDR2 is YFSETQ. The CDR3 protein is CASSWGIDRDGMAKGSTEAFF. The CDR3 nucleotides are TGCGCCAGCAGCTGGGGGATCGACCGGGACGGGATGGCCAAAGGGAGCACTGAAGCTTTCTTT.

This clonotype was seen repeatedly, ten times or more. V is TRBV5-1 and J is TRBJ2-3, with TRBD1 as a possible D gene (5 bases). V lost 0 bases and J lost 2, with 7 bases in between. Per the germline V gene, CDR1 is SGHRS and CDR2 is YFSETQ. The length of the CDR3 is 14 residues. CDR3 nucleotide sequence: TGCGCCAGCAGCTTGGGACAGACCACAGATACGCAGTATTTT. This gives the protein CASSLGQTTDTQYF.

The chain joins TRBV10-3 to TRBJ2-3; D unclear. The CDR3 loop spans 12 amino acids. The V gene lost 4 bases and the J gene lost 4 bases, with 6 bases spanning the gap. From germline, CDR1 is ENHRY and CDR2 SYGVKD. The CDR3 is CAISGFADTQYF. Here the CDR3 DNA reads TGTGCCATCAGTGGTTTCGCAGATACGCAGTATTTT.

This chain connects TRBV27 to TRBJ1-1; maybe TRBD1 (5 bases). The V gene's germline CDR1 is MNHEY and CDR2 SMNVEV (reference sequence). The CDR3 is 17 residues long. Trimming took off 3 bases at V and 0 bases at J, with 17 bases between the two ends. The CDR3 DNA reads as TGTGCCAGCAGTTTCGCGCAGGGTGATTATTTGAACACTGAAGCTTTCTTT. This gives the protein CASSFAQGDYLNTEAFF.

This clonotype was picked up many times. The gene calls are TRBV13 and TRBJ2-1; D might be TRBD2 (5 bases). The CDR3 runs 17 residues. Trimming left V 0 bases short and J 8 bases short, with 20 bases between. The germline V gene has CDR1 PRHDT and CDR2 FYEKMQ (reference sequence). The chain's CDR3 is CASSLGFSSLSGDEQFF. The CDR3 DNA is TGTGCCAGCAGCTTAGGCTTCTCTAGCTTATCTGGGGATGAGCAGTTCTTC.

Notes on this clonotype: This may arise from a read error, as a much more abundant clone is one base away. The genes are TRBV4-1 and TRBJ2-1; possibly TRBD1 for D (5 bases). Germline CDR1 MGHRA, CDR2 YSYEKL. The CDR3 has 15 residues. Trimming removed 4 bases from V and 10 bases from J, with 20 bases in between. CDR3 sequence: CASSPTDRNSYEQFF. For the CDR3, the DNA is TGCGCCAGCAGCCCAACCGACAGAAACTCCTACGAGCAGTTCTTC.

This clonotype occurred many times. V usage is TRBV6-5 and J usage is TRBJ2-7; no reliable D call. V dropped 2 bases and J dropped 2 bases, with 7 bases sitting between them. Germline CDR1 is MNHEY and CDR2 is SVGAGI. The CDR3 contains 13 residues. The CDR3 bases are TGTGCCAGCAGTTACGGCAGTACCTACGAGCAGTACTTC. Residues: CASSYGSTYEQYF.